Each of the 31 T cell receptor beta chains below was sequenced from the same sample in a study of OX40 agonist ivuxolimab in advanced cancers. TCRdb's copy holds only in-frame clones and misses some; the assay was immunoSEQ multiplex PCR. The sample has roughly 60,000 clones; 91% are singletons. The sample was CD4+ or CD8+ T cells sorted from blood, taken in a trial of the OX40 agonist ivuxolimab. These receptors came from an adult with an advanced solid tumor such as melanoma, head and neck, liver or kidney cancer.

The chain joins TRBV10-1 to TRBJ2-7, with D perhaps assigned TRBD1 or TRBD2 (5 bases each). CDR1 and CDR2 from the germline V gene are WNHNN and SYGVQD (reference sequence). This CDR3 has 14 residues. Trimming cost V 5 bases and J 0 bases, with 11 bases left between them. CDR3 protein: CASSRDGPSYEQYF. The CDR3 DNA reads as TGCGCCAGCAGTCGGGACGGCCCCTCCTACGAGCAGTACTTC.

V usage is TRBV19 and J usage is TRBJ1-5; D gene unclear. Germline CDR1 LNHDA, CDR2 SQIVND (reference sequence). V was trimmed by 1 base and J by 4 bases, leaving 5 bases between them. The CDR3 extends over 13 amino acids. The CDR3 DNA reads as TGTGCCAGTAGTATAGGAAGAAATCAGCCCCAGCATTTT. Its protein is CASSIGRNQPQHF.

This sequence joins TRBV19 and TRBJ1-5; D is uncertain. The CDR3 spans 18 residues. Trimming took off 0 bases at V and 6 bases at J, with 21 bases between the two ends. The V gene's germline CDR1 is LNHDA and CDR2 SQIVND (reference sequence). The CDR3 DNA follows: TGTGCCAGTAGTATAGATCTTAGAACCCCCAGCCTCGGTCAGCCCCAGCATTTT. Protein: CASSIDLRTPSLGQPQHF.

This chain links TRBV7-2 with TRBJ1-2; 8 bases align to TRBD1. The CDR3 sequence is 15 residues long. The junction had 10 bases not matched to a gene; V was cut back by 5 bases and J by 5 bases. CDR1 is SGHTA, CDR2 FQGNSA, per germline. The CDR3 loop is CASSQATGALYGYTF. CDR3 DNA sequence: TGTGCCAGCAGCCAAGCGACAGGGGCCCTATATGGCTACACCTTC.

This sequence joins TRBV7-2 and TRBJ2-7; D not resolved. From germline, CDR1 is SGHTA and CDR2 FQGNSA. The CDR3 spans 12 residues. V lost 0 bases, J lost 2 bases, and 2 bases lay in between. The CDR3 DNA sequence: TGTGCCAGCAGCTTAGCCCCCTACGAGCAGTACTTC. Protein product: CASSLAPYEQYF.

This sequence joins TRBV6-1 and TRBJ1-6, with 8 bases matching TRBD1. CDR3 length equals 14 residues. The V and J ends lost 7 bases and 6 bases, in that order; junction bases with no gene match: 5. Germline CDR1 MNHNS, CDR2 SASEGT. The CDR3 DNA follows: TGTGCCAGCATCCCGGACAGGGTTAATTCACCCCTCCACTTT. Translation: CASIPDRVNSPLHF.

This sequence joins TRBV4-2 and TRBJ2-1, with D unclear. Germline V gives CDR1 LGHNA, CDR2 YNFKEQ. The V end lost 1 base, the J end lost 2 bases, and 12 bases lay between the germline ends. The CDR3 consists of 16 residues. The CDR3 sequence is CASSQAQELAYNEQFF. The CDR3 region has the DNA TGTGCCAGCAGCCAAGCCCAAGAGCTGGCCTACAATGAGCAGTTCTTC.

The chain couples TRBV7-2 to TRBJ1-3; D is perhaps TRBD1 (6 bases). The CDR3 has 16 residues. From germline, CDR1 is SGHTA and CDR2 FQGNSA. The ends were cut back, 5 bases at V and 4 bases at J, with 18 bases in the middle. The CDR3 region has the DNA TGTGCCAGCAGCCCCCAGCCTACAGGGCCCGGAAACACCATATATTTT. It is translated as CASSPQPTGPGNTIYF.

Here the CDR3 DNA reads TGTGCCAGCAGTTTTCAGGGAATGGGTGGCTACACCTTC. Protein: CASSFQGMGGYTF. The chain links TRBV27 to TRBJ1-2; D is perhaps TRBD1 (5 bases). This CDR3 is 13 amino acids long. The ends were cut back, 3 bases at V and 7 bases at J, with 12 bases in the middle. CDR1 MNHEY and CDR2 SMNVEV come from the germline V gene (reference sequence).

J is TRBJ2-5 and V is TRBV18; tentative D call: TRBD1 (5 bases). Germline V lookup: CDR1 KGHSH, CDR2 LQKENI. With 6 bases removed from V and 2 bases from J, the gap between germline ends came to 16 bases. The CDR3 extends over 15 amino acids. CDR3 bases: TGTGCCAGCTCCCGATCCAGGGTAGGGCAAGAGACCCAGTACTTC. Translated: CASSRSRVGQETQYF. Supplemented by reference TRBV18 and TRBJ2-5, the full variable domain reads NAGVMQNPRHLVRRRGQEARLRCSPMKGHSHVYWYRQLPEEGLKFMVYLQKENIIDESGMPKERFSAEFPKEGPSILRIQQVVRGDSAAYFCASSRSRVGQETQYFGPGTRLLVL.

This chain joins TRBV2 and TRBJ2-7; 7 nucleotides line up with TRBD2. J was trimmed by 2 bases and V by 8 bases; bases with no gene match: 9. The CDR3 extends over 14 amino acids. Germline V CDR1 and CDR2: SNHLY, FYNNEI. The CDR3 DNA reads TGTGCCAGCGACACTAGCGCACGAACCTACGAGCAGTACTTC. This translates into CASDTSARTYEQYF.

V is TRBV9 and J is TRBJ2-5; tentative D call: TRBD2 (5 bases). The CDR3 covers 15 residues. The germline gives CDR1 SGDLS, CDR2 YYNGEE. Trimming left V 0 bases short and J 4 bases short, with 13 bases between. CDR3 DNA: TGTGCCAGCAGCGTAGTGGCGGGCTGGCGAGAGACCCAGTACTTC. Translating gives CASSVVAGWRETQYF.

This chain links TRBV11-3 with TRBJ2-7, with D perhaps matching TRBD2 (6 bases). CDR3 length equals 13 residues. CDR1 is SGHNT, CDR2 YENEEA, per germline. The germline V and J ends were trimmed by 4 bases and 6 bases, with 13 bases remaining between them. In nucleotides, the CDR3 is TGTGCCAGCAGCTCCCGAGGGAGGATCGAGCAGTACTTC. It is translated as CASSSRGRIEQYF.

The chain is built from TRBV18 and TRBJ2-7; tentatively, D is TRBD1 or TRBD2 (5 bases each). Between the trimmed V and J ends, which lost 3 bases and 8 bases, there was a span of 20 bases. The germline gives CDR1 KGHSH, CDR2 LQKENI. The CDR3 totals 15 residues. The CDR3 DNA follows: TGTGCCAGCTCACCCGCCCGGGACGCGTCTACGCAGCAGTACTTC. It is translated as CASSPARDASTQQYF.

This clone was counted a few times. The gene calls are TRBV18 and TRBJ1-2; 9 positions agree with TRBD1. The CDR3 has 16 residues. Germline lookup yields CDR1 KGHSH and CDR2 LQKENI. Trimming took 3 bases from V and 8 from J; bases not matched to a gene: 13. The CDR3 bases are TGTGCCAGCTCACCGATTACCGACAGGGGGTCGGGCGGCTACACCTTC. As protein: CASSPITDRGSGGYTF.

This clone was picked up one time. The V call is TRBV11-2, the J call TRBJ1-4, with TRBD1 matching over 8 bases. Trimming took 5 bases from V and 5 from J; bases not matched to a gene: 10. The CDR3 spans 16 residues. Germline V gene sequence: CDR1 SGHAT, CDR2 FQNNGV. CDR3 sequence (DNA): TGTGCCAGCAGCGGATTGGTGACAGGGGAGAATGAAAAACTGTTTTTT. It encodes CASSGLVTGENEKLFF.

This chain links TRBV30 with TRBJ2-1; D might be TRBD2 (6 bases). The CDR3 runs 15 residues. The V end lost 0 bases, the J end lost 7 bases, and 16 bases lay between the germline ends. The germline V gene has CDR1 GTSNPN and CDR2 SVGIG (reference sequence). The CDR3 spells CAWSVLVGSMNEQFF. DNA of the CDR3: TGTGCCTGGAGTGTACTGGTCGGGAGTATGAATGAGCAGTTCTTC.

V is TRBV10-1 and J is TRBJ2-7; D ambiguous. The CDR3 sequence is 13 residues long. Germline CDR1 and CDR2: WNHNN and SYGVQD (reference sequence). Trimming cost V 6 bases and J 3 bases, with 12 bases left between them. This CDR3 is CASSKGSRYEQYF. DNA for the CDR3: TGCGCCAGCAGCAAGGGCTCTCGCTACGAGCAGTACTTC.

The V call is TRBV14, the J call TRBJ2-7; D is perhaps TRBD1 or TRBD2 (5 bases each). Trimming left V 2 bases short and J 7 bases short, with 12 bases between. The CDR3 length is 13 residues. Germline V gene data show CDR1 as SGHDN and CDR2 as FVKESK. CDR3: CASSQLGVGEQYF. CDR3 sequence (DNA): TGTGCCAGCAGCCAACTGGGGGTTGGGGAGCAGTACTTC.

The rearrangement uses TRBV27 and TRBJ2-2; 8 bases align to TRBD1. This CDR3 contains 14 residues. CDR1 and CDR2 (germline): MNHEY, SMNVEV (reference sequence). The trim removed 6 bases at V and 6 bases at J, leaving 6 bases unmatched. CDR3 sequence reads: CASRRTGRSGELFF. CDR3 bases: TGTGCCAGCAGGAGGACAGGGCGGTCCGGGGAGCTGTTTTTT.

This clone is a singleton in its sample. J is TRBJ2-3 and V is TRBV5-1; D may be TRBD1 or TRBD2 (5 bases each). This CDR3 contains 15 residues. Deletions cut 5 bases from V and 2 bases from J, with 15 bases between. The germline CDR1 and CDR2 sequences are SGHRS and YFSETQ. CDR3 coding DNA: TGCGCCAGCAGAAAAGGGACGGAAGTCACAGATACGCAGTATTTT. Translation: CASRKGTEVTDTQYF.

The chain joins TRBV10-3 to TRBJ1-2, with D possibly matching TRBD1 (6 bases). The V end was cut by 4 bases, the J end by 2 bases, with 14 bases between. The CDR3 contains 15 residues. Germline V CDR1 and CDR2: ENHRY, SYGVKD. As DNA, the CDR3 is TGTGCCATCAGTGGAGGGCAGGGGTCAAACTATGGCTACACCTTC. Its protein product is CAISGGQGSNYGYTF.

V usage is TRBV18 and J usage is TRBJ1-1, with D hard to call. CDR1 is KGHSH and CDR2 is LQKENI in the germline V gene. There are 14 residues in the CDR3. With 6 bases removed from V and 3 bases from J, the gap between germline ends came to 14 bases. The CDR3 DNA reads TGTGCCAGCTCCAAGGGCGCGTTTGACACTGAAGCTTTCTTT. Its translation is CASSKGAFDTEAFF. The full variable domain, rest sourced from reference TRBV18 and TRBJ1-1, is NAGVMQNPRHLVRRRGQEARLRCSPMKGHSHVYWYRQLPEEGLKFMVYLQKENIIDESGMPKERFSAEFPKEGPSILRIQQVVRGDSAAYFCASSKGAFDTEAFFGQGTRLTVV.

The genes are TRBV5-4 and TRBJ2-7; 13 nucleotides match TRBD2. The CDR3 length is 15 residues. With V trimmed by 4 bases and J by 7 bases, 8 bases remained unmatched. Germline V gene data show CDR1 as SGHNT and CDR2 as YYREEE (reference sequence). In DNA, the CDR3 is TGTGCCAGCAGCCTAGGACTAGCGGGAGCAGAGGAGCAGTACTTC. Protein: CASSLGLAGAEEQYF. The full variable domain, with the rest looked up from reference TRBV5-4 and TRBJ2-7, is ETGVTQSPTHLIKTRGQQVTLRCSSQSGHNTVSWYQQALGQGPQFIFQYYREEENGRGNFPPRFSGLQFPNYSSELNVNALELDDSALYLCASSLGLAGAEEQYFGPGTRLTVT.

The chain has TRBV9 and TRBJ2-1, with 10 bases matching TRBD2. V shed 4 bases, J shed 9 bases, and the junction held 4 bases outside the gene matches. Germline V gene sequence: CDR1 SGDLS, CDR2 YYNGEE. This CDR3 has 13 residues. In nucleotides, the CDR3 is TGTGCCAGCAGCACAGGACTAGCGGTTGAGCAGTTCTTC. Translated: CASSTGLAVEQFF. The complete variable domain, with remaining parts taken from reference TRBV9 and TRBJ2-1, reads DSGVTQTPKHLITATGQRVTLRCSPRSGDLSVYWYQQSLDQGLQFLIQYYNGEERAKGNILERFSAQQFPDLHSELNLSSLELGDSALYFCASSTGLAVEQFFGPGTRLTVL.

This chain joins TRBV6-6 and TRBJ2-2; 9 nucleotides agree with TRBD1. The CDR3 runs 16 residues. Germline assignment: CDR1 MNHNY and CDR2 SVGAGI (reference sequence). V was pared by 2 bases and J by 6 bases, with 7 bases of the junction left unmatched. This CDR3 reads CASSYPGQGGSGELFF. CDR3 sequence (DNA): TGTGCCAGCAGTTACCCGGGACAGGGTGGGTCCGGGGAGCTGTTTTTT.

This clone was seen once. The CDR3 is CASSLAGGGNTIYF. The DNA of the CDR3 is TGTGCCAGCAGCTTGGCAGGGGGCGGAAACACCATATATTTT. J is TRBJ1-3 and V is TRBV5-4; 8 nucleotides align to TRBD1. The CDR3 covers 14 residues. V dropped 0 bases and J dropped 4; count of bases not matched to a gene: 0. The germline gives CDR1 SGHNT, CDR2 YYREEE (reference sequence).

The J gene is TRBJ1-1, the V gene TRBV19; TRBD1 is a possible D gene (5 bases). Trimming stripped 8 bases from V and 2 bases from J, with 24 bases between. CDR1 LNHDA and CDR2 SQIVND come from the germline V gene (reference sequence). CDR3 size: 17 residues. CDR3 nucleotide sequence: TGTGCCAGTCTTATGGGCCCTGGGGGGACGGAAAACACTGAAGCTTTCTTT. Translated: CASLMGPGGTENTEAFF.

V usage is TRBV2 and J usage is TRBJ1-1; 9 bases map to TRBD1. This CDR3 contains 15 residues. The V segment lost 5 bases and the J segment 5 bases; nucleotides outside the gene matches: 9. Germline CDR1 is SNHLY and CDR2 is FYNNEI. The DNA of the CDR3 is TGTGCCAGCAGTTCCGTAGGACAGGGGAGTACTGAAGCTTTCTTT. Protein: CASSSVGQGSTEAFF.

This clone was found once. J is TRBJ2-7 and V is TRBV11-2; D is ambiguous. The germline CDR1 and CDR2 sequences are SGHAT and FQNNGV. The CDR3 extends over 15 amino acids. The V gene lost 5 bases and the J gene lost 7 bases, with 21 bases spanning the gap. The CDR3 protein is CASSLLTDPREEQYF. In DNA, the CDR3 is TGTGCCAGCAGCCTCCTGACCGATCCCAGAGAAGAGCAGTACTTC.

This sequence joins TRBV6-1 and TRBJ2-2, with a tentative D call TRBD2 (6 bases). The CDR3 loop spans 14 amino acids. The V gene lost 6 bases and the J gene lost 2 bases, with 10 bases spanning the gap. CDR1 and CDR2 from the germline V gene are MNHNS and SASEGT. This CDR3 is CASRASVNTGELFF. CDR3 DNA: TGTGCCAGCAGGGCTAGCGTCAACACCGGGGAGCTGTTTTTT.